The TCR beta chain described here comes from a study of CD8+CD57+ T cells in acquired aplastic anemia (dated by TCRdb to the late 2010s). Context from the whole study: DNA extracted from sorted CD4+ and CD8+ cells had a mean of roughly 3.3 ug, with a range of roughly 0.2 to 30 ug. CD8+CD57+ expansion was defined as frequency above the mean frequency observed in healthy subjects. General conclusions and limits of the study: Around 30 CD8+ CDR3 sequences were shared between patients and controls but appeared highly expressed in patients and within their immunodominant clones. CD8+ Simpson's diversity did not differ significantly between patients and healthy controls (P=0.060).

TCR beta VDJ combination and CDR3 sequence profiling used genomic DNA as the template. TCR repertoire sequencing was run on an Illumina HiSeq 2000. As for the original processing: Repertoires were assessed using TRBV/TRBJ rearrangement plots, CDR3 size and DJ length profiles, and Simpson's diversity index. The immunodominant clone was defined as the most abundant DNA sequence in deep sequencing data. CDR3 amino acid sequences were screened for sharing across subjects and were compared with published repertoires and the VDJdb database. The public reads were quality trimmed at Q25 with fastp and then assembled into clones with MiXCR by TCRdb, keeping productive beta chains. One record per CDR3 amino acid sequence lists the most common genes and DNA. The V and J calls reflect TCRdb's pipeline rather than the authors' work. The sample records around 130,000 distinct CDR3 sequences, over 55% of which are singletons. The top ten hold under 35% of the sample.

A distance of 8 bases separates the germline ends of V and J, which lose 0 bases and 8 bases respectively. The CDR3 numbers 13 residues from cysteine through phenylalanine. Of the read, only the CDR3 DNA is kept; its 39 bases are in frame from base 1. As encoded in the germline V gene (reference sequence), CDR1 is LNHDA while CDR2 is SQIVND. Comment on this clonotype: The antigen this receptor binds is unknown. The record has no base qualities; no much larger clone is one base away.

Expansion of CD8+CD57+ cells had been shown by flow cytometry in the patients chosen for sequencing. Every patient had severe acquired aplastic anemia, diagnosed using the International Study of Aplastic Anemia and Agranulocytosis and Camitta criteria. No patient had received any therapy when blood was sampled. In the study, sorted CD4+ and CD8+ blood T cells from patients with severe aplastic anemia and from healthy subjects underwent deep sequencing of TCR repertoires. In the USA, patient enrollment took place under clinicaltrials.gov protocols 00001620, 01623167, 00001397, 00071045, 00081523 and 00961064. Ficoll-Paque density gradient centrifugation was used to isolate peripheral blood mononuclear cells. CD4+ and CD8+ T cells were sorted by FACS or magnetic beads before DNA extraction.

Recombination joined TRBV19 with TRBJ1-5, and TRBD1 may be the D gene, going by 5 matching bases. The sequence derives from a human donor with aplastic anemia. What was sequenced was sorted CD4+, CD8+, or CD8+CD57+ T cells (not recorded which) from PBMCs. The CDR3 amino acid sequence is: CASSIDRVKPQHF. The DNA sequence follows: TGTGCCAGTAGTATAGACAGGGTTAAGCCCCAGCATTTT.